This is a list of T cell receptor beta chains from one sample in a study of blood T cell repertoires in COVID-19. Libraries were prepared by immunoSEQ multiplex PCR; TCRdb keeps only in-frame clonotypes and omits some of them. Of roughly 100,000 clones in the sample, 92% were seen once. Sequenced sample: peripheral blood. Receptors were obtained from a woman between 50 and 59 years old with COVID-19, enrolled during active disease. Each CDR3 is given with its conserved first and last residue. Each record gives: V gene, clone size, J gene, D gene, CDR3 protein, CDR3 DNA. The D gene is left open where the match is weak. Expanded clones are given a class, and other clones once, few, many or no size at all.

>TRBV19|NA|TRBJ2-1|NA
CASSVAQGGQNEQFF
TGTGCCAGTAGTGTCGCGCAGGGAGGTCAGAATGAGCAGTTCTTC
>TRBV10-3|NA|TRBJ1-3|NA
CAIGEGPLGSGNTIYF
TGTGCCATCGGGGAGGGCCCCTTAGGGTCTGGAAACACCATATATTTT
>TRBV10-3|NA|TRBJ2-3|NA
CAISESGGRDTQYF
TGTGCCATCAGTGAGTCGGGGGGAAGAGATACGCAGTATTTT
>TRBV5-1|NA|TRBJ1-2|TRBD1
CASRQFTGGRGGYTF
TGCGCCAGCAGACAATTTACAGGGGGCAGGGGTGGCTACACCTTC
>TRBV7-9|NA|TRBJ1-2|NA
CASSLGTTYYGYTF
TGTGCCAGCAGCTTAGGGACAACTTACTATGGCTACACCTTC
>TRBV14|NA|TRBJ2-2|NA
CASGQLLGTGELFF
TGTGCCAGCGGGCAGCTTCTCGGCACCGGGGAGCTGTTTTTT
>TRBV19|NA|TRBJ1-1|NA
CASSIWPSNTEAFF
TGTGCCAGTAGTATCTGGCCCTCGAACACTGAAGCTTTCTTT
>TRBV19|NA|TRBJ2-1|TRBD2
CASSFLAGGYNEQFF
TGTGCCAGTAGTTTCCTAGCGGGGGGTTACAATGAGCAGTTCTTC
>TRBV5-5|NA|TRBJ2-1|TRBD1
CASSYRTGGAGYNEQFF
TGTGCCAGCAGCTACAGGACAGGGGGCGCGGGCTACAATGAGCAGTTCTTC
>TRBV11-2|NA|TRBJ1-2|TRBD1
CASSLDRAGGYGYTF
TGTGCCAGCAGCTTAGATCGCGCAGGGGGCTATGGCTACACCTTC
>TRBV6-5|once|TRBJ1-5|NA
CASSPFDRINQPQHF
TGTGCCAGCAGTCCCTTTGACAGAATCAATCAGCCCCAGCATTTT
>TRBV19|NA|TRBJ1-1|NA
CASSAGGTEAFF
TGTGCCAGTAGTGCGGGGGGCACTGAAGCTTTCTTT
>TRBV7-6|NA|TRBJ2-5|NA
CASSPGGGETQYF
TGTGCCAGCAGTCCCGGCGGCGGGGAGACCCAGTACTTC
>TRBV9|NA|TRBJ1-2|TRBD1
CASRDRGGYTF
TGTGCCAGCAGAGACAGGGGCGGCTACACCTTC